This passage covers 5 T cell receptor beta chains from one sample sequenced in a study of shared clonotypes between healthy human individuals. Produced via immunoSEQ multiplex PCR; TCRdb's table is partial and in-frame only. The sample holds 2,100,000 or so clones; 95% are singletons and the top ten take roughly 0.13%. Input material: naive CD4+ T cells sorted from blood. As to subset: CD45RA+ positively selected. These receptors originate from a man aged 18 to 29 in good health.

This chain joins TRBV6-1 and TRBJ2-7; weak D call: TRBD2 (6 bases). Trimming took 4 bases from V and 1 from J, leaving 14 bases between them. CDR3 size: 15 residues. The germline V gene has CDR1 MNHNS and CDR2 SASEGT. CDR3 sequence reads: CASSGRGTPSYEQYF. Written as DNA, the CDR3 is TGTGCCAGCAGTGGACGCGGGACCCCTTCCTACGAGCAGTACTTC.

The rearrangement joins TRBV10-3 to TRBJ2-3, with 10 bases matching TRBD2. The V gene end was trimmed by 9 bases and the J gene end by 7 bases; junction bases not matched to a gene: 13. Germline lookup yields CDR1 ENHRY and CDR2 SYGVKD. The length of the CDR3 is 15 residues. CDR3 loop: CAISPKPGLAYTQYF. In DNA form, the CDR3 reads TGTGCCATTTCACCCAAACCGGGACTAGCGTATACGCAGTATTTT.

The chain is built from TRBV6-1 and TRBJ2-7, with 7 bases lining up with TRBD1. This CDR3 has 14 amino acids. Germline values: CDR1 MNHNS, CDR2 SASEGT. V lost 5 bases, J lost 3 bases, and 7 bases stayed unmatched. DNA for the CDR3: TGTGCCAGCAGTCCGGGACAGCCCCTCTACGAGCAGTACTTC. Translated, it gives CASSPGQPLYEQYF.

The genes are TRBV7-9 and TRBJ2-3, with 7 bases that match TRBD2. This CDR3 region has 15 residues. Germline CDR1 SEHNR, CDR2 FQNEAQ (reference sequence). After removal of 3 bases from V and 4 bases from J, the junction contained 7 bases not matched to a gene. The chain's CDR3 is CASSFGGSFADTQYF. DNA of the CDR3: TGTGCCAGCAGCTTCGGCGGGAGTTTCGCAGATACGCAGTATTTT.

The chain joins TRBV10-3 to TRBJ2-3; perhaps TRBD1 as D (6 bases). Germline-derived CDR1 and CDR2 are ENHRY and SYGVKD. V was clipped by 6 bases and J by 4 bases, with 14 bases between them. There are 14 residues in the CDR3. The CDR3: CAISKDRIPDTQYF. For the CDR3, the DNA is TGTGCCATCAGCAAAGACAGGATTCCAGATACGCAGTATTTT.